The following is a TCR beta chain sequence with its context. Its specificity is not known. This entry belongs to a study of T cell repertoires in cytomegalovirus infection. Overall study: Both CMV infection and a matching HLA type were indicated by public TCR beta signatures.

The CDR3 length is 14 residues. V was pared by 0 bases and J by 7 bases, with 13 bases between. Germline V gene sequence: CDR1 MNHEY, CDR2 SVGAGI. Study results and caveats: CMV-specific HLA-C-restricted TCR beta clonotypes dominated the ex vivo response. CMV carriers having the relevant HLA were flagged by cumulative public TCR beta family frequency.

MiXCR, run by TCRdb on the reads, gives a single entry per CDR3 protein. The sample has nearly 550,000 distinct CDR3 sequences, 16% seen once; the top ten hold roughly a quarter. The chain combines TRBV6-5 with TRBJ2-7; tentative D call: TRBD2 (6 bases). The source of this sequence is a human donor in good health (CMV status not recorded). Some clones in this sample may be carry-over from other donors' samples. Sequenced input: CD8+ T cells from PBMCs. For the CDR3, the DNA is TGTGCCAGCAGTTACTCGACGATGGGGAGGGAGCAGTACTTC. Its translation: CASSYSTMGREQYF.